The 32 T cell receptor beta chains presented below share a single source sample, sequenced in a study of T cells after yellow fever vaccination. In TCRdb, the 5' RACE reads were re-called with MiXCR into one record per CDR3 protein. The data contain approximately 90,000 distinct CDR3 sequences, 5.8% of them singletons. The sequenced sample was CD8+ T cells sorted from PBMCs, obtained 10 days after the yellow fever booster vaccination. The receptors here all came from a young man who received the YFV17D yellow fever vaccine.

V usage is TRBV19 and J usage is TRBJ2-7; a possible D gene is TRBD1 (6 bases). The CDR3 is 15 residues long. V shed 3 bases and J shed 2 bases, with 14 bases lying between them. Germline values: CDR1 LNHDA, CDR2 SQIVND (reference sequence). CDR3 nucleotides: TGTGCCAGTAGTATTGGAGGACAGTCAGCCTACGAGCAGTACTTC. Translating it yields CASSIGGQSAYEQYF.

This clonotype was seen a few times. The rearrangement links TRBV27 to TRBJ2-1; a weak D match, TRBD2 (5 bases). The CDR3 has 15 residues. Germline CDR1 reads MNHEY; CDR2 reads SMNVEV (reference sequence). Trimming removed 7 bases from V and 5 bases from J, with 18 bases in between. The CDR3 sequence: CASTEGPSPHNEQFF. DNA of the CDR3: TGTGCCAGCACCGAGGGCCCGAGCCCCCACAATGAGCAGTTCTTC.

The chain uses TRBV7-9 and TRBJ1-2; 8 bases fit TRBD1. The CDR3 is made up of 13 amino acids. Germline values: CDR1 SEHNR, CDR2 FQNEAQ (reference sequence). V dropped 5 bases and J dropped 6; count of bases not matched to a gene: 5. CDR3 in amino acids: CASSRAGGDGYTF. The CDR3 region has the DNA TGTGCCAGCAGCCGTGCAGGGGGCGATGGCTACACCTTC.

The V call is TRBV20-1, the J call TRBJ1-5; D remains ambiguous. The V gene's germline CDR1 is DFQATT and CDR2 SNEGSKA (reference sequence). This CDR3 has 13 residues. The CDR3 spells CSLIGEQRQPQHF. CDR3 in DNA: TGCTCTCTTATCGGGGAACAACGTCAGCCCCAGCATTTT.

This clonotype was seen a few times. The chain links TRBV12-3 or TRBV12-4 to TRBJ2-1, with D tentatively TRBD2 (5 bases). Trimming shortened V by 0 bases and J by 6 bases, and 9 bases separated the two germline ends. CDR3 length: 14 amino acids. The CDR3 bases are TGTGCCAGCAGTTTAGCGCTGGGAGCCAATGAGCAGTTCTTC. It codes for CASSLALGANEQFF.

This clonotype was detected only a few times. The rearrangement uses TRBV12-3 or TRBV12-4 and TRBJ2-2, with D perhaps TRBD1 (6 bases). Trimming pared 2 bases from V and 7 bases from J, leaving 11 bases between. CDR3 size: 14 residues. The CDR3, as DNA: TGTGCCAGCAGTTTACTGGGGGCTATCGGGGAGCTGTTTTTT. This encodes CASSLLGAIGELFF.

CDR3 DNA: TGTGCCAGCAGCCTCGGGGGGGGGACACAGTACGAGCAGTACTTC. It codes for CASSLGGGTQYEQYF. This sequence joins TRBV7-3 and TRBJ2-7, with 8 bases that match TRBD2. Trimming at V came to 5 bases and at J to 4 bases, leaving 10 bases not matched to a gene. Germline V gives CDR1 SGHTA, CDR2 FQGTGA. This CDR3 contains 15 residues.

J is TRBJ2-3 and V is TRBV5-4, with D possibly matching TRBD2 (7 bases). The CDR3 extends over 12 amino acids. Germline-derived CDR1 and CDR2 are SGHNT and YYREEE (reference sequence). Trimming removed 10 bases from V and 3 bases from J, with 12 bases in between. The CDR3: CAVGGGTDTQYF. CDR3 bases: TGTGCCGTAGGGGGGGGGACAGATACGCAGTATTTT.

This clonotype turned up a few times. V and J are TRBV4-2 and TRBJ2-3; D gene ambiguous. V was clipped by 0 bases and J by 4 bases, with 14 bases between them. Germline values: CDR1 LGHNA, CDR2 YNFKEQ. This CDR3 is 16 amino acids long. The CDR3 DNA reads TGTGCCAGCAGCCAAGATTTAACCAACATGGCAGATACGCAGTATTTT. Translation gives CASSQDLTNMADTQYF.

The chain uses TRBV6-4 and TRBJ2-3; tentatively, D is TRBD1 (5 bases). This CDR3 is 15 amino acids long. Germline V lookup: CDR1 MRHNA, CDR2 SNTAGT. V lost 2 bases to trimming and J lost 3 bases, with 12 bases between them. The CDR3 here is CASSDQGASTDTQYF. CDR3 sequence (DNA): TGTGCCAGCAGTGACCAAGGGGCTTCGACAGATACGCAGTATTTT.

The V call is TRBV11-1, the J call TRBJ2-1, with a possible D match to TRBD2 (7 bases). In germline, CDR1 is SGHAT, CDR2 FQDESV (reference sequence). This CDR3 spans 15 amino acids. Trimming took 5 bases from V and 8 from J, leaving 19 bases between them. CDR3 residues: CASSRLRGASDEQFF. CDR3 nucleotides: TGTGCCAGCAGCCGACTCCGGGGGGCTTCCGATGAGCAGTTCTTC. Full variable domain (remainder filled in from reference TRBV11-1 and TRBJ2-1): EAEVAQSPRYKITEKSQAVAFWCDPISGHATLYWYRQILGQGPELLVQFQDESVVDDSQLPKDRFSAERLKGVDSTLKIQPAELGDSAMYLCASSRLRGASDEQFFGPGTRLTVL.

This clonotype was detected ten times or more. This chain connects TRBV7-3 to TRBJ2-2; 11 bases are shared with TRBD2. Germline V gene sequence: CDR1 SGHTA, CDR2 FQGTGA. J was trimmed by 6 bases and V by 1 base; bases with no gene match: 13. The CDR3 is made up of 19 amino acids. CDR3 in DNA: TGTGCCAGCAGCTTAATTCCGCTAGCGGGGGGCCTTGTCGCCGGGGAGCTGTTTTTT. Translating gives CASSLIPLAGGLVAGELFF.

The chain carries TRBV6-6 and TRBJ1-1, with a possible D match to TRBD1 (5 bases). The CDR3 runs 14 residues. CDR1 MNHNY and CDR2 SVGAGI come from the germline V gene (reference sequence). Trimming removed 1 base from V and 2 bases from J, with 8 bases in between. As DNA, the CDR3 is TGTGCCAGCAGTTACTGGCAGGGTAACACTGAAGCTTTCTTT. Its protein is CASSYWQGNTEAFF.

This clonotype has only a few counts. The chain has TRBV20-1 and TRBJ1-2; tentatively, D is TRBD1 (6 bases). The germline V gene encodes CDR1 DFQATT and CDR2 SNEGSKA (reference sequence). Trimming shortened V by 2 bases and J by 4 bases, and 20 bases separated the two germline ends. The length of the CDR3 is 16 residues. The CDR3 protein is CSARSFSDSGIYGYTF. The CDR3 coding sequence is TGCAGTGCTAGAAGTTTCTCGGACAGTGGGATCTATGGCTACACCTTC.

This clonotype was seen more than once but under ten times. This chain links TRBV6-2 or TRBV6-3 with TRBJ2-7, with D possibly TRBD2 on 5 matching bases. Germline CDR1 MNHEY, CDR2 SVGEGT. This CDR3 region has 17 residues. V lost 4 bases and J lost 0, with 19 bases in between. The CDR3 coding sequence is TGTGCCAGCAGTTTCCCCCGGGGAGTCCTGAGCTCCTACGAGCAGTACGTC. Translation gives CASSFPRGVLSSYEQYV.

This clonotype appeared a few times. This chain connects TRBV6-6 to TRBJ2-2, with 7 bases lining up with TRBD1. CDR3 length: 16 amino acids. The V segment lost 6 bases and the J segment 0 bases; nucleotides outside the gene matches: 7. Per the germline V gene, CDR1 is MNHNY and CDR2 is SVGAGI (reference sequence). This CDR3 reads CASSLGQPTNTGELFF. DNA for the CDR3: TGTGCCAGCAGCCTGGGACAGCCTACGAACACCGGGGAGCTGTTTTTT.

This clonotype occurred a few times. CDR3 residues: CSAGQGYSAGYTF. CDR3 bases: TGCAGTGCTGGACAGGGTTATAGTGCTGGCTACACCTTC. The chain has TRBV20-1 and TRBJ1-2; 8 bases fit TRBD1. The germline CDR1 and CDR2 sequences are DFQATT and SNEGSKA (reference sequence). The CDR3 is 13 residues long. V was pared by 5 bases and J by 7 bases, with 9 bases of the junction left unmatched.

The chain links TRBV15 to TRBJ2-3; weak D call: TRBD2 (7 bases). The CDR3 sequence is 15 residues long. V was trimmed by 2 bases and J by 6 bases, leaving 15 bases between them. Germline V gene data show CDR1 as LNHNV and CDR2 as YYDKDF (reference sequence). The CDR3: CATSRLGGGPDTQYF. The CDR3 DNA is TGTGCCACCAGCAGATTGGGGGGGGGCCCGGATACGCAGTATTTT.

This clonotype occurred a few times. The rearrangement links TRBV12-3 or TRBV12-4 to TRBJ2-1; D gene ambiguous. Trimming took off 3 bases at V and 7 bases at J, with 7 bases between the two ends. The CDR3 is 12 residues long. DNA of the CDR3: TGTGCCAGCAGTTTTACCGGGAATGAGCAGTTCTTC. Its translation is CASSFTGNEQFF.

The rearrangement uses TRBV28 and TRBJ2-3; a possible D gene is TRBD2 (5 bases). The germline gives CDR1 MDHEN, CDR2 SYDVKM. The ends were cut back, 6 bases at V and 2 bases at J, with 18 bases in the middle. The CDR3 loop spans 16 amino acids. This CDR3 reads CASRKTLASLTDTQYF. DNA of the CDR3: TGTGCCAGCAGAAAAACGCTGGCTAGCCTCACAGATACGCAGTATTTT.

This clonotype occurred many times. V usage is TRBV7-8 and J usage is TRBJ2-2; 10 bases are shared with TRBD1. This CDR3 comprises 16 residues. The germline V gene encodes CDR1 SGHVS and CDR2 FQNEAQ. Trimming at V came to 3 bases and at J to 2 bases, leaving 3 bases not matched to a gene. In DNA, the CDR3 is TGTGCCAGCAGCTTGGACAGGGGGGACAACACCGGGGAGCTGTTTTTT. It codes for CASSLDRGDNTGELFF.

This clonotype was seen a few times. The chain recombines TRBV25-1 with TRBJ2-5; possible D gene TRBD1, 6 bases. The length of the CDR3 is 14 residues. With 6 bases removed from V and 7 bases from J, the gap between germline ends came to 18 bases. Germline V gene lookup returns CDR1 MGHDK and CDR2 SYGVNS. CDR3 protein: CASRQGWDAGTQYF. The CDR3 nucleotides are TGTGCCAGCAGGCAGGGGTGGGACGCGGGGACCCAGTACTTC.

The table lists this clonotype with many counts. V gene TRBV7-2 combines with J gene TRBJ2-2; no clear D. This CDR3 is built from 15 residues. The germline CDR1 and CDR2 sequences are SGHTA and FQGNSA. V shed 1 base and J shed 6 bases, with 12 bases lying between them. CDR3 DNA: TGTGCCAGCAGCTTAGTGGGTCAGGCGTCCGGGGAGCTGTTTTTT. Amino acid sequence: CASSLVGQASGELFF. The full variable domain, completed using reference TRBV7-2 and TRBJ2-2, is GAGVSQSPSNKVTEKGKDVELRCDPISGHTALYWYRQSLGQGLEFLIYFQGNSAPDKSGLPSDRFSAERTGGSVSTLTIQRTQQEDSAVYLCASSLVGQASGELFFGEGSRLTVL.

The V call is TRBV7-9, the J call TRBJ1-5, with D tentatively TRBD1 (6 bases). This CDR3 region has 13 residues. Germline values: CDR1 SEHNR, CDR2 FQNEAQ (reference sequence). V was pared by 8 bases and J by 4 bases, with 12 bases between. CDR3: CASRSDRNQPQHF. The CDR3 nucleotides are TGTGCCAGCCGCTCGGACAGAAATCAGCCCCAGCATTTT.

The rearrangement uses TRBV6-6 and TRBJ2-2; 10 nucleotides line up with TRBD2. Germline CDR1 is MNHNY and CDR2 is SVGAGI (reference sequence). This CDR3 region has 16 residues. V shed 5 bases, J shed 0 bases, and the junction held 3 bases outside the gene matches. The DNA of the CDR3 is TGTGCCAGCAGTAAAGGACTAGCGGCGAACACCGGGGAGCTGTTTTTT. Residues: CASSKGLAANTGELFF.

In this sample, this clonotype turned up a few times. V gene TRBV7-2 combines with J gene TRBJ1-5, with a possible D match to TRBD1 (6 bases). The CDR3 is 16 amino acids. The germline gives CDR1 SGHTA, CDR2 FQGNSA. Trimming pared 5 bases from V and 5 bases from J, leaving 19 bases between. The CDR3, as DNA: TGTGCCAGCAGCCCCAAGGTGGGGGCGGACGATCAGCCCCAGCATTTT. Its protein product is CASSPKVGADDQPQHF. Full variable domain (outside the CDR3, taken from reference TRBV7-2 and TRBJ1-5): GAGVSQSPSNKVTEKGKDVELRCDPISGHTALYWYRQSLGQGLEFLIYFQGNSAPDKSGLPSDRFSAERTGGSVSTLTIQRTQQEDSAVYLCASSPKVGADDQPQHFGDGTRLSIL.

The table lists this clonotype with many counts. The chain has TRBV6-2 or TRBV6-3 and TRBJ2-7; D gene ambiguous. Germline CDR1 MNHEY, CDR2 SVGEGT. The ends were cut back, 2 bases at V and 5 bases at J, with 10 bases in the middle. This CDR3 is 13 amino acids long. The chain's CDR3 is CASSYGNADEQYV. The CDR3 DNA follows: TGTGCCAGCAGTTACGGGAACGCCGACGAGCAGTACGTC.

This clonotype was counted a few times. V usage is TRBV4-3 and J usage is TRBJ2-4, with TRBD1 matching over 7 bases. CDR1 and CDR2 (germline): LGHNA, YSLEER. CDR3 length equals 15 residues. J lost 5 bases, V lost 1 base, and 5 bases had no gene match. Written as DNA, the CDR3 is TGCGCCAGCAGCCAAGGCCCCGGGACAGAAAACATTCAGTACTTC. Its translation is CASSQGPGTENIQYF.

This clonotype appeared a few times. J is TRBJ2-3 and V is TRBV7-2, with 8 bases lining up with TRBD2. CDR3 size: 17 residues. Germline V gene sequence: CDR1 SGHTA, CDR2 FQGNSA. V was pared by 4 bases and J by 7 bases, with 16 bases of the junction left unmatched. The DNA of the CDR3 is TGTGCCAGCAGCTCCTGGGCCGAGCAGCGGGGGCGAAATACGCAGTATTTT. Residues: CASSSWAEQRGRNTQYF.

V gene TRBV19 combines with J gene TRBJ2-2; D gene uncertain. Germline values: CDR1 LNHDA, CDR2 SQIVND (reference sequence). The V end was cut by 1 base, the J end by 0 bases, with 9 bases between. The CDR3 consists of 16 residues. The CDR3 region is CASSIGVASNTGELFF. DNA of the CDR3: TGTGCCAGTAGTATAGGAGTGGCCTCGAACACCGGGGAGCTGTTTTTT.

This clonotype was seen only a few times. The chain is built from TRBV5-6 and TRBJ2-7, with 9 bases that match TRBD1. This CDR3 region has 16 residues. The germline CDR1 and CDR2 sequences are SGHDT and YYEEEE. Trimming took 1 base from V and 3 from J; bases not matched to a gene: 8. The CDR3 protein is CASSLMGQGNYYEQYF. CDR3 nucleotide sequence: TGTGCCAGCAGCTTGATGGGACAGGGTAACTACTACGAGCAGTACTTC. The full variable domain, its missing parts supplied by reference TRBV5-6 and TRBJ2-7, is DAGVTQSPTHLIKTRGQQVTLRCSPKSGHDTVSWYQQALGQGPQFIFQYYEEEERQRGNFPDRFSGHQFPNYSSELNVNALLLGDSALYLCASSLMGQGNYYEQYFGPGTRLTVT.

This clonotype has only a few counts. CDR3 sequence reads: CASSPTSGGSDTQYF. For the CDR3, the DNA is TGTGCCAGCAGCCCTACCTCCGGGGGTTCAGATACGCAGTATTTT. V and J are TRBV5-4 and TRBJ2-3; TRBD2 might be the D (6 bases). V shed 4 bases and J shed 4 bases, with 16 bases lying between them. This CDR3 is built from 15 residues. Per germline, CDR1 SGHNT and CDR2 YYREEE (reference sequence).